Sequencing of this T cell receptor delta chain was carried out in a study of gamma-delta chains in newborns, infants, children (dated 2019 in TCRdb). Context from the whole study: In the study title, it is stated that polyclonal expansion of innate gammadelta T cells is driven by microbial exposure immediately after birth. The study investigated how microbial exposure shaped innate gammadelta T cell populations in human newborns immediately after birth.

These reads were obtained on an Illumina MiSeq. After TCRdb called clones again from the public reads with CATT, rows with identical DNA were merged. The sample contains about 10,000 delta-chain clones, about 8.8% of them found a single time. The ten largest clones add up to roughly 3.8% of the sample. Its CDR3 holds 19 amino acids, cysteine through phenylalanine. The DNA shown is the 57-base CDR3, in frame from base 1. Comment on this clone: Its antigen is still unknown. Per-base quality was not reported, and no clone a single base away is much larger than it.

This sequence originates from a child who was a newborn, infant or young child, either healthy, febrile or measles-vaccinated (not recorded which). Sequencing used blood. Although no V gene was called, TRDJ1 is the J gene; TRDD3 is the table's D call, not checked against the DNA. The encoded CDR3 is CALGESPILRTGPADKLIF. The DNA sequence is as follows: TGTGCTCTTGGGGAAAGTCCTATTTTGCGTACTGGACCCGCCGATAAACTCATCTTT.